This TCR beta chain was recorded in a study of blood T cell repertoires in COVID-19. Across the whole study: COVID-19 samples, acute and convalescent, were from the United States, Italy and Spain.

Authors' data handling: Reference gene primers were amplified, and this amplification served to estimate nucleated cell counts. The method was immunoSEQ multiplex PCR; TCRdb's version includes in-frame clones alone and lacks a portion of them. That table supplies the V and J calls and clone size; D and trimming were determined from the DNA. Of approximately 260,000 clones listed, approximately 88% are singletons. V was clipped by 5 bases and J by 8 bases; unmatched bases: 2. The CDR3 covers 12 residues. CDR1 is SGHAT, CDR2 FQNNGV, per germline. The chain employs TRBV11-2 and TRBJ2-1; TRBD2 matches at 8 bases. The TCR comes from a woman between 65 and 79 years old with COVID-19, enrolled during active disease. Material: peripheral blood. CDR3 sequence reads: CASSPGGDEQFF. The CDR3 region has the DNA TGTGCCAGCAGCCCCGGGGGGGATGAGCAGTTCTTC. The variable domain in full, with the rest retrieved from reference TRBV11-2 and TRBJ2-1, is EAGVAQSPRYKIIEKRQSVAFWCNPISGHATLYWYQQILGQGPKLLIQFQNNGVVDDSQLPKDRFSAERLKGVDSTLKIQPAKLEDSAVYLCASSPGGDEQFFGPGTRLTVL.